This T cell receptor beta chain is from a study of cytomegalovirus exposure and HLA in healthy donors. Study outcomes and limitations: In a later analysis, TCR beta V- and J-gene trimming was associated with a missense DCLRE1C variant. One cluster of highly shared sequence variants probably arose as a sequencing artifact.

Each donor's status was that of a healthy bone marrow donor. As concerns this clone: Its antigen is not known.

Researchers ran the PCR with 60 Vbeta and 13 Jbeta primers. This table comes from immunoSEQ multiplex PCR, and its TCRdb copy is limited to in-frame clones, with some not included. The top ten hold 1.5% to 2% of the sample, which has approximately 130,000 clones, approximately 78% seen once. V was shortened by 1 base and J by 0 bases, with 6 bases between the two germline ends. The CDR3 spans 15 residues. Germline V CDR1 and CDR2: SEHNR, FQNEAQ (reference sequence). Input material: PBMCs. This receptor was taken from a man aged 35-49 years in good health and CMV-seronegative. This chain connects TRBV7-9 to TRBJ2-2; D is undetermined. The CDR3 DNA sequence: TGTGCCAGCAGCTTAGTGGCAGCGAACACCGGGGAGCTGTTTTTT. Amino acid sequence: CASSLVAANTGELFF.